Below, 22 T cell receptor beta chains from the same sample are listed, as sequenced in a study of blood T cell repertoires in COVID-19. Profiled with immunoSEQ multiplex PCR; TCRdb holds only in-frame clones, not every one. The table records about 69,000 clones, 70% to 85% of them present only once. The sample was peripheral blood. The receptors shown here come from a man aged 45-65 years with COVID-19, enrolled during active disease.

This sequence joins TRBV7-3 and TRBJ2-5; D might be TRBD1 (6 bases). Deletions cut 5 bases from V and 5 bases from J, with 9 bases between. Germline-derived CDR1 and CDR2 are SGHTA and FQGTGA. CDR3 size: 12 residues. As DNA, the CDR3 is TGTGCCAGCAGCCCCCAGGGGGAGACCCAGTACTTC. Translating gives CASSPQGETQYF.

J is TRBJ2-2 and V is TRBV4-3, with 8 bases that match TRBD1. The J segment lost 8 bases and the V segment lost 5 bases, leaving 10 bases of the junction unmatched. Germline assignment: CDR1 LGHNA and CDR2 YSLEER. The CDR3 consists of 15 residues. The CDR3 loop reads CASSFSQGAMGELFF. The CDR3 bases are TGCGCCAGCAGCTTCTCCCAGGGGGCTATGGGGGAGCTGTTTTTT.

This chain connects TRBV19 to TRBJ1-2, with D possibly TRBD1 on 6 matching bases. The germline V gene has CDR1 LNHDA and CDR2 SQIVND (reference sequence). V was pared by 7 bases and J by 3 bases, with 21 bases between. The CDR3 sequence is 16 residues long. Here the CDR3 DNA reads TGTGCCAGTACCCGTACCCGGGGGGCTGGGGACTATGGCTACACCTTC. Protein sequence: CASTRTRGAGDYGYTF.

The chain is built from TRBV4-1 and TRBJ1-1, with 11 bases aligning to TRBD1. Trimming took 4 bases from V and 5 from J; bases not matched to a gene: 3. Per germline, CDR1 MGHRA and CDR2 YSYEKL. This CDR3 has 14 amino acids. CDR3 residues: CASSRGQGGTEAFF. In DNA, the CDR3 is TGCGCCAGCAGCCGGGGACAGGGGGGGACTGAAGCTTTCTTT.

The rearrangement links TRBV6-5 to TRBJ1-6; 8 nucleotides agree with TRBD1. With V trimmed by 6 bases and J by 7 bases, 2 bases remained unmatched. Per the germline V gene, CDR1 is MNHEY and CDR2 is SVGAGI. This CDR3 comprises 13 residues. CDR3 bases: TGTGCCAGCAGCGGACAGGGAAATTCACCCCTCCACTTT. Translated, it gives CASSGQGNSPLHF.

V usage is TRBV6-6 and J usage is TRBJ2-3; 9 bases are a match to TRBD2. CDR1 is MNHNY, CDR2 SVGAGI, per germline (reference sequence). V was clipped by 6 bases and J by 9 bases; unmatched bases: 13. The CDR3 sequence is 15 residues long. Written as DNA, the CDR3 is TGTGCCAGCAGCCCCAGCGGGGGGATCCTGCAAACGCAGTATTTT. Translation gives CASSPSGGILQTQYF.

The chain carries TRBV7-2 and TRBJ2-3; 12 bases fit TRBD2. This CDR3 comprises 16 residues. Per the germline V gene, CDR1 is SGHTA and CDR2 is FQGNSA. V trimming: 5 bases; J trimming: 6 bases; junction bases outside the gene matches: 9. The CDR3 bases are TGTGCCAGCAGCCCACGACTAGCGGGGGCGGGGGATACGCAGTATTTT. Residues: CASSPRLAGAGDTQYF.

This clone appeared a few times. The chain recombines TRBV30 with TRBJ1-5; D perhaps matches TRBD1 (5 bases). The CDR3 runs to 15 residues. Germline V gene sequence: CDR1 GTSNPN, CDR2 SVGIG (reference sequence). V lost 3 bases and J lost 0, with 12 bases in between. The CDR3 loop is CAWSATVYSNQPQHF. Written as DNA, the CDR3 is TGTGCCTGGAGCGCGACAGTTTATAGCAATCAGCCCCAGCATTTT.

The chain couples TRBV19 to TRBJ2-2; 9 nucleotides match TRBD2. Germline values: CDR1 LNHDA, CDR2 SQIVND (reference sequence). The CDR3 is 17 amino acids. The CDR3 sequence is CSCGGLAGGVNTGELFF. The CDR3 DNA reads as TGTTCGTGTGGTGGGCTCGCGGGGGGGGTCAACACCGGGGAGCTGTTTTTT.

This clone was picked up one time. The J gene is TRBJ2-7, the V gene TRBV6-6; weak D call: TRBD2 (6 bases). The CDR3 runs 13 residues. The germline CDR1 and CDR2 sequences are MNHNY and SVGAGI (reference sequence). V lost 6 bases to trimming and J lost 7 bases, with 16 bases between them. This chain's CDR3 is CASRPSEGREQYF. The CDR3, as DNA: TGTGCCAGCAGACCCTCGGAGGGAAGGGAGCAGTACTTC.

The chain couples TRBV2 to TRBJ2-7, with a weak D call TRBD1 (6 bases). With 3 bases removed from V and 5 bases from J, the gap between germline ends came to 20 bases. The CDR3 is 16 residues long. Germline loops: CDR1 SNHLY, CDR2 FYNNEI. This CDR3 reads CASSEWGPGKGDEQYF. The CDR3 coding sequence is TGTGCCAGCAGTGAGTGGGGGCCAGGGAAGGGAGACGAGCAGTACTTC.

This chain's CDR3 is CASSLGIGTEAFF. For the CDR3, the DNA is TGTGCCAGCAGTCTTGGCATTGGCACTGAAGCTTTCTTT. The rearrangement links TRBV12-3 or TRBV12-4 to TRBJ1-1; D is uncertain. Trimming stripped 5 bases from V and 4 bases from J, with 11 bases between. The length of the CDR3 is 13 residues.

The rearrangement links TRBV19 to TRBJ2-1; D remains unclear. The CDR3 has 11 amino acids. Trimming shortened V by 5 bases and J by 10 bases, and 9 bases separated the two germline ends. Germline-derived CDR1 and CDR2 are LNHDA and SQIVND (reference sequence). The CDR3 reads CASSLTSEQFF. CDR3 in DNA: TGTGCCAGTAGTCTTACTTCGGAGCAGTTCTTC.

The chain recombines TRBV7-3 with TRBJ2-1, with 8 bases aligning to TRBD1. CDR1 is SGHTA and CDR2 is FQGTGA in the germline V gene. The junction had 23 bases not matched to a gene; V was cut back by 5 bases and J by 5 bases. This CDR3 region has 20 residues. This CDR3 reads CASSLRTLDFGQGTNNEQFF. The DNA of the CDR3 is TGTGCCAGCAGCCTCCGGACACTAGACTTCGGACAGGGAACGAACAATGAGCAGTTCTTC.

Here the CDR3 reads CASSIDLRGDYGYTF. CDR3 in DNA: TGTGCCAGTAGTATAGATCTGCGGGGCGACTATGGCTACACCTTC. The chain joins TRBV19 to TRBJ1-2, with a weak D call TRBD1 (5 bases). The V and J ends lost 0 bases and 3 bases respectively, with 11 bases between them. Germline V gene sequence: CDR1 LNHDA, CDR2 SQIVND (reference sequence). The CDR3 is 15 residues long.

This chain links TRBV5-3 with TRBJ1-2; TRBD1 might be the D (5 bases). TRBV5-3 is an ORF, with its function uncertain. The germline V and J ends were trimmed by 1 base and 4 bases, with 11 bases remaining between them. The CDR3 runs to 14 residues. The CDR3 reads CARSLFPGFYGYTF. The CDR3 coding sequence is TGTGCCAGAAGCTTGTTCCCAGGGTTCTATGGCTACACCTTC.

This rearrangement joins TRBV6-2 or TRBV6-3 to TRBJ1-6; D is unclear. This CDR3 contains 16 residues. Germline-derived CDR1 and CDR2 are MNHEY and SVGEGT. Trimming pared 4 bases from V and 3 bases from J, leaving 13 bases between. CDR3: CASSSPKAGYNSPLHF. The CDR3 nucleotides read TGTGCCAGCAGTTCCCCCAAGGCGGGCTATAATTCACCCCTCCACTTT.

This chain links TRBV9 with TRBJ1-2; D ambiguous. Germline lookup yields CDR1 SGDLS and CDR2 YYNGEE. The V and J ends lost 0 bases and 7 bases respectively, with 10 bases between them. This CDR3 is 13 amino acids long. The CDR3 is CASSVGSVSGYTF. CDR3 nucleotides: TGTGCCAGCAGCGTAGGAAGCGTTTCTGGCTACACCTTC. The complete variable domain, with remaining parts taken from reference TRBV9 and TRBJ1-2, reads DSGVTQTPKHLITATGQRVTLRCSPRSGDLSVYWYQQSLDQGLQFLIQYYNGEERAKGNILERFSAQQFPDLHSELNLSSLELGDSALYFCASSVGSVSGYTFGSGTRLTVV.

This rearrangement joins TRBV30 to TRBJ1-1, with D hard to call. CDR3 size: 14 residues. Per germline, CDR1 GTSNPN and CDR2 SVGIG (reference sequence). Between the trimmed V and J ends, which lost 2 bases and 3 bases, there was a span of 13 bases. The CDR3 DNA reads TGTGCCTGGAGTCGCTCGTTGGAGGACACTGAAGCTTTCTTT. Translated: CAWSRSLEDTEAFF. The complete variable domain, with remaining parts taken from reference TRBV30 and TRBJ1-1, reads SQTIHQWPATLVQPVGSPLSLECTVEGTSNPNLYWYRQAAGRGLQLLFYSVGIGQISSEVPQNLSASRPQDRQFILSSKKLLLSDSGFYLCAWSRSLEDTEAFFGQGTRLTVV.

The rearrangement uses TRBV18 and TRBJ2-2; 10 bases fit TRBD1. V trimming: 4 bases; J trimming: 7 bases; junction bases outside the gene matches: 12. Germline V gives CDR1 KGHSH, CDR2 LQKENI. The CDR3 is 17 residues long. The CDR3 DNA sequence: TGTGCCAGCTCACAAACTCCGGGACAGGGGATCGTCGGGGAGCTGTTTTTT. Translating it yields CASSQTPGQGIVGELFF.

V gene TRBV6-5 combines with J gene TRBJ1-3; no firm D call. The length of the CDR3 is 14 residues. Germline V gene data show CDR1 as MNHEY and CDR2 as SVGAGI. V gave up 9 bases and J gave up 4 bases, with 16 bases separating them. For the CDR3, the DNA is TGTGCCAGTCGACGGGGAGTAGAAGGAAACACCATATATTTT. Encoded protein: CASRRGVEGNTIYF.

V and J are TRBV9 and TRBJ2-1; no clear D gene. V gave up 0 bases and J gave up 5 bases, with 6 bases separating them. The CDR3 consists of 13 residues. In germline, CDR1 is SGDLS, CDR2 YYNGEE. The CDR3 loop reads CASSVGQNNEQFF. The CDR3 DNA sequence: TGTGCCAGCAGCGTAGGGCAGAACAATGAGCAGTTCTTC.